This T cell receptor (beta chain) was identified in a study of blood T cell repertoires in COVID-19. In the study overall: Samples taken during acute and convalescent COVID-19 were collected in the United States, Italy and Spain. From T cells, B-cell-depleted T cells, or PBMCs came the material, which was cDNA or gDNA.

Authors' analysis steps: Researchers report that nucleated cell counts were estimated from reference gene primer amplification. TCRdb's table, derived via immunoSEQ multiplex PCR, lists solely in-frame clones and lacks some. V and J calls and clone size follow that table, whereas D and trimming were derived from the DNA. Of about 92,000 clones detected, about three quarters appear once; the ten largest clones hold roughly 8.4%. Germline loops: CDR1 LNHNV, CDR2 YYDKDF (reference sequence). The CDR3 is made up of 15 amino acids. Trimming removed 1 base from V and 6 bases from J; junction bases left unmatched: 9.

The TCR originated in a man aged 45-65 years who had recovered from COVID-19. The source material was peripheral blood. This chain links TRBV15 with TRBJ2-7, with 7 bases lining up with TRBD2. The CDR3 here is CATSRGGTTVVEQYF. CDR3 bases: TGTGCCACCAGCAGAGGTGGGACTACCGTTGTCGAGCAGTACTTC.